Listed here is a single TCR beta chain. What it binds is unknown. Libraries were prepared by immunoSEQ multiplex PCR; TCRdb keeps only in-frame clonotypes and omits some of them. Of some 67,000 clones in the sample, 94% were seen once. This CDR3 has 18 residues. Germline V gene lookup returns CDR1 ENHRY and CDR2 SYGVKD. Trimming took 2 bases from V and 0 from J; bases not matched to a gene: 3. The donors were in the approximately 120-subject validation cohort, distinct from the roughly 600-subject first cohort. The source of the sample is a study of cytomegalovirus exposure and HLA in healthy donors. Study at large: In a later analysis, the 90 to 150 validation repertoires were reported to have used the same platform as the 666 first-cohort repertoires. Study outcomes and limitations: The finding came from a later analysis; first-cohort TCR clusters tended to co-occur in the roughly 110 validation repertoires.

Sequences were obtained from PBMCs. The chain combines TRBV10-3 with TRBJ2-5; TRBD2 agrees at 16 bases. This TCR derives from a woman aged 18-35 years in good health and CMV-seronegative. This chain's CDR3 is CAISEPGLAGGHQETQYF. The CDR3, as DNA: TGTGCCATCAGTGAGCCGGGACTAGCGGGGGGGCACCAAGAGACCCAGTACTTC.